The 10 T cell receptor beta chains presented below share a single source sample, sequenced in a study of a mutant IDH1 vaccine in newly diagnosed glioma. Time point in this sample: week 47, end of study. A 20-mer mutant IDH1 peptide at 300 ug was injected subcutaneously with topical imiquimod. Generated by immunoSEQ multiplex PCR, the TCRdb table keeps only in-frame clones and is missing some. The sample yields 90,000 to 100,000 clones, about nine tenths seen once. No antigen has been assigned to these receptors. Material: PBMCs, obtained from a glioma patient whose treatment included an IDH1 peptide vaccine. These receptors were obtained from a woman aged 45-65 years with glioma.

The count of this clone is one. This chain joins TRBV14 and TRBJ1-6, with a possible D match to TRBD1 (5 bases). V dropped 1 base and J dropped 7 bases, with 14 bases sitting between them. This CDR3 spans 16 amino acids. Germline lookup yields CDR1 SGHDN and CDR2 FVKESK. The CDR3 region is CASSQVGGSSNSPLHF. In DNA form, the CDR3 reads TGTGCCAGCAGCCAAGTCGGGGGATCAAGCAATTCACCCCTCCACTTT.

The chain has TRBV30 and TRBJ2-7; 9 bases agree with TRBD1. The CDR3 loop spans 16 amino acids. Germline assignment: CDR1 GTSNPN and CDR2 SVGIG (reference sequence). V lost 2 bases to trimming and J lost 4 bases; unmatched junction nucleotides: 12. CDR3 amino acids: CAWSRGQGPRRYEQYF. The DNA of the CDR3 is TGTGCCTGGAGTCGGGGACAGGGACCCCGTCGGTACGAGCAGTACTTC.

The CDR3 protein is CASSLLVTGTDNEKLFF. In nucleotides, the CDR3 is TGTGCCAGCTCACTACTTGTCACCGGGACAGATAATGAAAAACTGTTTTTT. The chain links TRBV18 to TRBJ1-4, with 7 nucleotides matching TRBD1. The germline CDR1 and CDR2 sequences are KGHSH and LQKENI. V lost 4 bases, J lost 4 bases, and 12 bases stayed unmatched. This CDR3 contains 17 residues. The full variable domain, in which reference TRBV18 and TRBJ1-4 provide the parts outside the CDR3, is NAGVMQNPRHLVRRRGQEARLRCSPMKGHSHVYWYRQLPEEGLKFMVYLQKENIIDESGMPKERFSAEFPKEGPSILRIQQVVRGDSAAYFCASSLLVTGTDNEKLFFGSGTQLSVL.

The chain uses TRBV27 and TRBJ2-3; the match to TRBD2 covers 9 bases. V shed 7 bases, J shed 4 bases, and the junction held 12 bases outside the gene matches. The germline V gene has CDR1 MNHEY and CDR2 SMNVEV (reference sequence). This CDR3 contains 16 residues. DNA of the CDR3: TGTGCCAGCACCTATCGGGTAGCGGGAGTTCCAGATACGCAGTATTTT. Protein product: CASTYRVAGVPDTQYF.

The J gene is TRBJ1-2, the V gene TRBV5-5; D is undetermined. This CDR3 comprises 13 residues. Germline CDR1 and CDR2: SGHKS and YYEKEE (reference sequence). V was shortened by 3 bases and J by 0 bases, with 6 bases between the two germline ends. CDR3 sequence reads: CASSSGANYGYTF. The CDR3 DNA follows: TGTGCCAGCAGCTCGGGAGCTAACTATGGCTACACCTTC.

The rearrangement links TRBV5-5 to TRBJ2-1; 9 bases line up with TRBD1. The CDR3 runs 14 residues. With V trimmed by 3 bases and J by 10 bases, 8 bases remained unmatched. The germline CDR1 and CDR2 sequences are SGHKS and YYEKEE (reference sequence). CDR3 protein: CASSWGDREREQFF. The CDR3, as DNA: TGTGCCAGCAGCTGGGGGGACAGGGAAAGGGAGCAGTTCTTC.

CDR3 residues: CASSAGQGAYGYTF. The DNA of the CDR3 is TGTGCCAGCAGCGCCGGACAGGGGGCTTATGGCTACACCTTC. This chain connects TRBV5-5 to TRBJ1-2; 11 nucleotides align to TRBD1. The CDR3 runs to 14 residues. J lost 5 bases, V lost 4 bases, and 4 bases had no gene match. The germline CDR1 and CDR2 sequences are SGHKS and YYEKEE (reference sequence).

For this clone: The sample carries other DNA sequences with the same CDR3. The genes are TRBV10-3 and TRBJ1-5; a possible D gene is TRBD1 (5 bases). V was cut by 4 bases and J by 4 bases, with 5 bases left in between. The germline CDR1 and CDR2 sequences are ENHRY and SYGVKD. This CDR3 spans 12 amino acids. The chain's CDR3 is CAISGGNQPQHF. The CDR3 DNA sequence: TGTGCCATCAGTGGGGGGAATCAGCCCCAGCATTTT.

J is TRBJ1-4 and V is TRBV2; D is ambiguous. The CDR3 loop spans 13 amino acids. Trimming removed 5 bases from V and 5 bases from J, with 9 bases in between. Germline CDR1 reads SNHLY; CDR2 reads FYNNEI. The CDR3 sequence: CASSLQYNEKLFF. The CDR3 nucleotides are TGTGCCAGCAGTCTACAGTACAATGAAAAACTGTTTTTT.

The chain uses TRBV2 and TRBJ1-5; perhaps TRBD1 as D (6 bases). V was pared by 8 bases and J by 2 bases, with 19 bases between. This CDR3 region has 16 residues. Germline CDR1 SNHLY, CDR2 FYNNEI. Here the CDR3 DNA reads TGTGCCAGCCTCCGAAGAGCGGGGGGCGGCAATCAGCCCCAGCATTTT. Protein sequence: CASLRRAGGGNQPQHF.